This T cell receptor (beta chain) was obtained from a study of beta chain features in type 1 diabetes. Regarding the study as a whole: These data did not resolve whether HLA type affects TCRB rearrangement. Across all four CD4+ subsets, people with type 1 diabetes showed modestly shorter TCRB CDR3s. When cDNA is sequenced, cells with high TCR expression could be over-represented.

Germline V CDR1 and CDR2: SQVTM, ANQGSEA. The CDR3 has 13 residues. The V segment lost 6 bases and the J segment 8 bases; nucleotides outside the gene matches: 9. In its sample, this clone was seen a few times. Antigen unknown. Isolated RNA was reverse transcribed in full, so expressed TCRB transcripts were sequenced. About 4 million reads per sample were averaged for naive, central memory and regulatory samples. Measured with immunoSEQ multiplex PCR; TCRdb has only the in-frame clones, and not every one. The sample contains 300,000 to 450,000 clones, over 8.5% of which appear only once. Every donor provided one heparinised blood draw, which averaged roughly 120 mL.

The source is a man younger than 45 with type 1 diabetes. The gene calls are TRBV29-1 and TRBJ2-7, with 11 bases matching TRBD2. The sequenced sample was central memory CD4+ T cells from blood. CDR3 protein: CSVGGLAADKQYF. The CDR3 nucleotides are TGCAGCGTGGGGGGACTAGCGGCGGACAAGCAGTACTTC.